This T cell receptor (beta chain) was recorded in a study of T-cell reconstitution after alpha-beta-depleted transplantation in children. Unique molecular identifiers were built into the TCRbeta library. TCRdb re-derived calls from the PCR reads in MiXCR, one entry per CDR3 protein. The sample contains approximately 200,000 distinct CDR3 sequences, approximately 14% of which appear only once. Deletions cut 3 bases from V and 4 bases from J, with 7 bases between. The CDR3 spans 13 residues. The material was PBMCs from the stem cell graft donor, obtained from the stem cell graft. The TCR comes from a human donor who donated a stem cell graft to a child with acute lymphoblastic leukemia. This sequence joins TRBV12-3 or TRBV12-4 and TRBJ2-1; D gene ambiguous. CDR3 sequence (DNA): TGTGCCAGCAGTTTGATTCTATACAATGAGCAGTTCTTC. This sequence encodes CASSLILYNEQFF.